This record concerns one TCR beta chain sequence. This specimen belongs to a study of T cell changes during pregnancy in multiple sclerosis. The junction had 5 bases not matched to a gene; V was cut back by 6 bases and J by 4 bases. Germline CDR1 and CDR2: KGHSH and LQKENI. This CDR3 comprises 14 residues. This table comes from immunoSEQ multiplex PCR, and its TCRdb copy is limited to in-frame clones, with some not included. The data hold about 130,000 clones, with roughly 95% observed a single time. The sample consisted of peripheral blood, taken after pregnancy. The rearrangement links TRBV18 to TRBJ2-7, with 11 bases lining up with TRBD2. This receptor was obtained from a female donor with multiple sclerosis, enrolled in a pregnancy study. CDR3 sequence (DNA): TGTGCCAGCTCGCGGACTAGCGGGTTGTACGAGCAGTACTTC. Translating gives CASSRTSGLYEQYF.